Described below is a single T cell receptor beta chain sequence and its context. As yet, its antigen is unknown. These data belong to a study of response to subunit inactivated influenza vaccine. Whole-study results and caveats: Authors suggested each seasonal influenza vaccination recruits few new T cells.

TCRdb called the RT-PCR reads again in MiXCR, with one record for every CDR3 protein. The sample shows 400,000 to 550,000 distinct CDR3 sequences, around 25% of them seen only once. Trimming cost V 6 bases and J 9 bases, with 9 bases left between them. This CDR3 is built from 11 residues. The origin of this receptor is a man aged 50 to 59 who received an inactivated influenza vaccine. The chain employs TRBV12-3 or TRBV12-4 and TRBJ1-5; D is undetermined. The sequences come from CD4+ T cells sorted from PBMCs, collected more than 4 days after vaccination. CDR3 bases: TGTGCCAGCAGCCGCGTGGGGCCCCAGCATTTT. It is translated as CASSRVGPQHF.